What follows is one T cell receptor beta chain and its context. This record comes from a study of T cell changes during pregnancy in multiple sclerosis. Libraries were prepared by immunoSEQ multiplex PCR; TCRdb keeps only in-frame clonotypes and omits some of them. The sample yields under 55,000 clones, roughly 93% seen once. Looked up from germline, CDR1 is SGHNT and CDR2 is YYREEE (reference sequence). Trimming stripped 1 base from V and 2 bases from J, with 10 bases between. The length of the CDR3 is 14 residues. The J gene is TRBJ2-7, the V gene TRBV5-4, with D unclear. This TCR derives from a female donor with multiple sclerosis, enrolled in a pregnancy study. Material: peripheral blood, obtained in the second trimester of pregnancy. CDR3 DNA sequence: TGTGCCAGCAGCTTGTCCCGTACTGCCTACGAGCAGTACTTC. Protein: CASSLSRTAYEQYF. The whole variable domain, filled in from reference TRBV5-4 and TRBJ2-7, reads ETGVTQSPTHLIKTRGQQVTLRCSSQSGHNTVSWYQQALGQGPQFIFQYYREEENGRGNFPPRFSGLQFPNYSSELNVNALELDDSALYLCASSLSRTAYEQYFGPGTRLTVT.